The clone carrying this TCR beta chain has only one observation. Its antigen is unknown. The data stem from a study of CD8+CD57+ T cells in acquired aplastic anemia. According to the study, genomic DNA was the template for TCR beta VDJ and CDR3 profiling. A single record per CDR3 protein comes from TCRdb applying MiXCR to the reads. This sample has 250,000 to 350,000 distinct CDR3 sequences, with 56% found just once. General study points: Common to patients and controls were about 31 CD8+ CDR3 sequences. Patients were compared with controls for CD8+ Simpson's diversity, and no significant difference emerged.

Germline V gene sequence: CDR1 SGHTA, CDR2 FQGNSA. The CDR3 runs to 17 residues. The V and J ends lost 1 base and 2 bases respectively, with 18 bases between them. The receptor was isolated from a human donor with severe aplastic anemia or a healthy control (not recorded which). The rearrangement uses TRBV7-2 and TRBJ2-7, with D unclear. Input material: sorted CD4+, CD8+, or CD8+CD57+ T cells (not recorded which) from PBMCs. The DNA for the CDR3 is TGTGCCAGCAGCTTAGAAGGTAGTTTGGGGTTTCCCTACGAGCAGTACTTC. Its translation: CASSLEGSLGFPYEQYF.